This record looks at one TCR beta chain sequence and its context. What it binds is not known. This sample is drawn from a study of glioma-infiltrating T cells after dendritic cell vaccination. Study-level background: Patients had newly diagnosed or recurrent glioblastoma and received dendritic cell vaccines. Monocyte-derived dendritic cells, cultured 7 to 8 days with IL-4 and GM-CSF, were pulsed with autologous tumor lysate. Study-wide findings and caveats: Few patients contributed both blood and tumor specimens.

Specified time point: after dendritic cell vaccination, including at tumor progression/relapse. All glioblastoma patients lacked an isocitrate dehydrogenase mutation. Data came from immunoSEQ multiplex PCR; TCRdb stores just in-frame clones and leaves some out. The profile shows 90,000 to 110,000 clones, roughly 89% of them singletons. V lost 3 bases and J lost 8, with 12 bases in between. Germline V lookup: CDR1 SGHAT, CDR2 FQNNGV. The CDR3 covers 13 residues. The chain carries TRBV11-2 and TRBJ2-3; maybe TRBD1 (6 bases). The source material was blood, sampled after dendritic cell vaccination. The sequence derives from a human donor with glioblastoma. CDR3 region: CASSLVQGGTQYF. The CDR3, as DNA: TGTGCCAGCAGCTTGGTTCAAGGGGGTACGCAGTATTTT. Variable domain in full (rest from reference TRBV11-2 and TRBJ2-3): EAGVAQSPRYKIIEKRQSVAFWCNPISGHATLYWYQQILGQGPKLLIQFQNNGVVDDSQLPKDRFSAERLKGVDSTLKIQPAKLEDSAVYLCASSLVQGGTQYFGPGTRLTVL.